These T cell receptor beta chains were read from a single sample in a study of Ad26.COV2.S vaccination and SARS-CoV-2 variants. Data came from immunoSEQ multiplex PCR; TCRdb stores just in-frame clones and leaves some out. The sample carries around 250,000 clones, 70% to 90% recorded once. The sequences come from peripheral blood, collected in a trial of Ad26.COV2.S vaccine versus placebo. These receptors were obtained from a person between 18 and 65 years old who received the Ad26.COV2.S COVID-19 vaccine or a placebo. CDR3s include the opening cysteine and the closing phenylalanine or tryptophan. A D gene is named only where the DNA matches it firmly. Clone size is stated in some rows and not others, as once, few, many or a class when expanded.

clone size,V gene,J gene,D gene,CDR3 DNA,CDR3 protein
-,TRBV5-1,TRBJ2-5,TRBD2,TGCGCCAGCAGCTTTCGAGCGGGGGGCCCCCAGGAGACCCAGTACTTC,CASSFRAGGPQETQYF
-,TRBV6-6,TRBJ1-2,TRBD1,TGTGCCAGCAGTTCCACTGCGGGAGGGGGCGGCTATGGCTACACCTTC,CASSSTAGGGGYGYTF
-,TRBV7-6,TRBJ2-6,-,TGTGCCAGCAGCTTGAGGTCCTCTGGGGCCAACGTCCTGACTTTC,CASSLRSSGANVLTF
-,TRBV27,TRBJ2-7,TRBD1,TGTGCCAGCAGTCTCCGACAGGGGCGGTACGAGCAGTACTTC,CASSLRQGRYEQYF
-,TRBV7-6,TRBJ2-1,TRBD2,TGTGCCAGCAGCTTAGCATCGGCGACTAGCGGTTACAATGAGCAGTTCTTC,CASSLASATSGYNEQFF
few,TRBV30,TRBJ1-1,TRBD1,TGTGCCTGGAGTGGGGGACAGGGGGCTGAAGCTTTCTTT,CAWSGGQGAEAFF
once,TRBV18,TRBJ1-4,TRBD1,TGTGCCAGCTCACCCGGACAGGGGGCGACTGAAAAACTGTTTTTT,CASSPGQGATEKLFF
-,TRBV27,TRBJ2-5,-,TGTGCCAGCAGTTCCCCAGGGCAGACCCAGTACTTC,CASSSPGQTQYF
-,TRBV30,TRBJ2-7,-,TGTTCGTTCGTGGAGCCCTTTTCCTACGAGCAGTACTTC,CSFVEPFSYEQYF
-,TRBV4-3,TRBJ1-4,TRBD1,TGCGCCAGCAGCCACGGGACAGGGAATGAAAAACTGTTTTTT,CASSHGTGNEKLFF
-,TRBV7-2,TRBJ2-1,TRBD2,TGTGCCAGCAGCTCGCTAGCGGGAGTGATCTACAATGAGCAGTTCTTC,CASSSLAGVIYNEQFF
-,TRBV3-1/TRBV3-2,TRBJ2-5,TRBD2,TGTGCCAGCAGCCAACAACTCGGGACTAGAGGGCGGGAGACCCAGTACTTC,CASSQQLGTRGRETQYF
-,TRBV27,TRBJ1-1,-,TGTGCCAGCAGTTTGTCCCCGGACCTCGAAGCTTTCTTT,CASSLSPDLEAFF
-,TRBV4-3,TRBJ2-2,TRBD1,TGCGCCAGCAGCCAAGAGGACAGGGCGAACACCGGGGAGCTGTTTTTT,CASSQEDRANTGELFF
-,TRBV30,TRBJ2-2,-,TGTGCCTGGGGTGAGCGGAATTCGCCCAACACCGGGGAGCTGTTTTTT,CAWGERNSPNTGELFF
-,TRBV7-2,TRBJ2-3,-,TGTGCCAGCAGCTTAGAGGCGGGGATCACAGATACGCAGTATTTT,CASSLEAGITDTQYF
-,TRBV18,TRBJ1-1,-,TGTGCCAGCTCCCCGATCGGGGTAGGGAAGAACACTGAAGCTTTCTTT,CASSPIGVGKNTEAFF
-,TRBV19,TRBJ1-5,-,TGTGCCAGTACCCCGGCGGGGGTTCAGCCCCAGCATTTT,CASTPAGVQPQHF
-,TRBV10-3,TRBJ2-2,-,TGTGCCATCAGCGTTGAGGGCAGCAACACCGGGGAGCTGTTTTTT,CAISVEGSNTGELFF
-,TRBV9,TRBJ1-2,TRBD1,TGTGCCAGCAGCGTTGAACAGGGGGCCAGAGGCTACACCTTC,CASSVEQGARGYTF
-,TRBV6-5,TRBJ1-1,-,TGTGCCAGCAGTTACGCCGGGGAGAACACTGAAGCTTTCTTT,CASSYAGENTEAFF
-,TRBV30,TRBJ1-6,-,TGTGCCTGGAGTGTAATGATTATAGGAGGAGTTGTAGCGAACTCACCCCTCCACTTT,CAWSVMIIGGVVANSPLHF
-,TRBV10-3,TRBJ1-6,-,TGTGCCATCAGTCCCTCGGGGGAATCACCCCTCCACTTT,CAISPSGESPLHF
-,TRBV24-1,TRBJ2-1,-,TGTGCCACCAGTGATTCAGGACAGTTATATGAGCAGTTCTTC,CATSDSGQLYEQFF
-,TRBV7-9,TRBJ1-1,-,TGTGCCAGCAGCTTCGACACTGAAGCTTTCTTT,CASSFDTEAFF
-,TRBV12-3/TRBV12-4,TRBJ1-2,-,TGTGCCAGCAGCCCGGACGGGTATGGCTACACCTTC,CASSPDGYGYTF
-,TRBV6-6,TRBJ1-2,-,TGTGCCAGCTACAGCGGCTATGGCTACACCTTC,CASYSGYGYTF
-,TRBV10-3,TRBJ1-1,-,TGTGCCATCAGCGAGACAGCTATCAACACTGAAGCTTTCTTT,CAISETAINTEAFF
-,TRBV7-2,TRBJ1-6,-,TGTGCCAGCAGTACAGGGTTTTCGGCCCTCCACTTT,CASSTGFSALHF
-,TRBV4-1,TRBJ2-5,TRBD2,TGCGCCAGCAGCCAAGATACCATTAGCGGGAGCGGAGAGACCCAGTACTTC,CASSQDTISGSGETQYF
-,TRBV6-2/TRBV6-3,TRBJ2-1,TRBD1,TGTGCCAGCAGTCGCCTGGACAGGAGCTCCTACAATGAGCAGTTCTTC,CASSRLDRSSYNEQFF
-,TRBV9,TRBJ2-3,-,TGTGCCAGCAGCCCGACCGGCGGCCACACAGATACGCAGTATTTT,CASSPTGGHTDTQYF
-,TRBV23-1,TRBJ1-2,TRBD1,TGCGCCAGCAGTCAAGAATGCGGACAGGGTCGTAGGGTAGTCTATGGCTACACCTTC,CASSQECGQGRRVVYGYTF
-,TRBV5-6,TRBJ2-1,TRBD1,TGTGCCAGCAGTCAGGGGGCGCGCAATGAGCAGTTCTTC,CASSQGARNEQFF
-,TRBV30,TRBJ2-3,TRBD2,TGTGCCTGGAGAGACGTCGGAACGCTAGCGGGAGGGGGAGATACGCAGTATTTT,CAWRDVGTLAGGGDTQYF
-,TRBV6-5,TRBJ2-7,TRBD1,TGTGCCAGCAGTTACTCGACCAGGGGGCGAAGCGAGCAGTACTTC,CASSYSTRGRSEQYF
-,TRBV28,TRBJ2-7,TRBD2,TGTGCCAGCAGTTCTCGGGGGGGTACGACCTACGAGCAGTACTTC,CASSSRGGTTYEQYF
-,TRBV11-3,TRBJ2-2,-,TGTGCCAGCAGCCTAGGGACGAACACCGGGGAGCTGTTTTTT,CASSLGTNTGELFF
-,TRBV5-1,TRBJ1-1,-,TGCGCCAGCAGCCCGAACAGCGCCACTGAAGCTTTCTTT,CASSPNSATEAFF
-,TRBV2,TRBJ1-2,TRBD1,TGTGCCACCGCGGGACAGGGGGCGGATGGCTACACCTTC,CATAGQGADGYTF
-,TRBV6-5,TRBJ2-3,TRBD1,TGTGCCAGCAGTAGAGACAGGGGGGGCACAGATACGCAGTATTTT,CASSRDRGGTDTQYF
-,TRBV2,TRBJ1-2,TRBD1,TGTGCCAGCACCGTTCAGGGGGCTATTAACTATGGCTACACCTTC,CASTVQGAINYGYTF
few,TRBV4-2,TRBJ1-2,-,TGTGCCAGCAGCCAAGTAGGTGAGGCGCTTAACTATGGCTACACCTTC,CASSQVGEALNYGYTF
few,TRBV5-1,TRBJ1-5,-,TGCGCCAGCAGCCAGGTCGGGGGGAGCAATCAGCCCCAGCATTTT,CASSQVGGSNQPQHF
-,TRBV3-1/TRBV3-2,TRBJ2-3,-,TGTGCCAGCAGCCACTTCTACGGCGTCTGGGCGCAGTATTTT,CASSHFYGVWAQYF
-,TRBV6-1,TRBJ2-5,-,TGTGCCAGCAGTGACCCAGACCAAGAGACCCAGTACTTC,CASSDPDQETQYF